The TCR beta chain described here comes from a study of vaccination and CD4 T cells after COVID-19. Across the whole study: Overlapping spike peptides from SARS-CoV-2, HCoV-NL63, HCoV-OC43 and HCoV-229E served to stimulate the cells. Findings and limits, study-wide: Although the median of SARS-CoV-2-reactive clonotypes rose from around 20 to 38, the change was not significant. Spike mono-reactivity applied to 304 of 307 vaccine-specific clones detected in convalescent patients.

The assay that was used to sequence DNA from cultured CD4+ T cells was the Oncomine TCR Beta short-read assay. A single record per CDR3 protein comes from TCRdb applying MiXCR to the PCR reads. The sample lists 12,000 or so distinct CDR3 sequences; more than 50% were seen once. The treatment: approximately nine-day PBMC culture with coronavirus spike peptide pools or control peptides (ViraFEST assay). On this clonotype: The antigen is unknown.

V was pared by 1 base and J by 3 bases, with 17 bases between. Germline CDR1 reads DFQATT; CDR2 reads SNEGSKA (reference sequence). The CDR3 sequence is 16 residues long. The clonotype comes from a human donor who had recovered from COVID-19. The sequencing sample was made of CD4+ T cells from blood, cultured in vitro. The gene calls are TRBV20-1 and TRBJ2-3, with D tentatively TRBD1 or TRBD2 (6 bases each). The CDR3 is CSARVEEGDGTDTQYF. The CDR3 DNA reads TGCAGTGCTAGAGTTGAGGAGGGGGACGGGACAGATACGCAGTATTTT.